The rows below give T cell receptor beta chains drawn from one sample of a study of Ad26.COV2.S vaccination and SARS-CoV-2 variants. Sequencing used immunoSEQ multiplex PCR; TCRdb keeps in-frame clones, though not all of them. The table records 85,000 to 120,000 clones, about 78% of them present only once. This sample comprised peripheral blood, obtained after recovery from COVID-19. The receptors originated from a human donor who had recovered from COVID-19. Both conserved end residues are part of each CDR3. D genes are given only for firm matches. Clone size is stated in some rows and not others, as once, few, many or a class when expanded.

abundance,v_gene,j_gene,d_gene,CDR3aa,CDR3nt
NA,TRBV29-1,TRBJ2-7,NA,CSVHSTYEQYF,TGCAGCGTTCACTCGACCTACGAGCAGTACTTC
NA,TRBV3-1/TRBV3-2,TRBJ1-2,NA,CASYQGYDGYTF,TGTGCCAGCTACCAGGGGTACGATGGCTACACCTTC
NA,TRBV15,TRBJ2-1,TRBD1,CATSRPFDRGQRNEQFF,TGTGCCACCAGCAGACCTTTCGACAGGGGGCAGAGGAATGAGCAGTTCTTC
NA,TRBV3-1/TRBV3-2,TRBJ2-3,NA,CASSQEPGASTDTQYF,TGTGCCAGCAGCCAAGAGCCGGGGGCTAGCACAGATACGCAGTATTTT
NA,TRBV5-1,TRBJ2-1,NA,CASSLVGYSRDEQFF,TGCGCCAGCAGCTTGGTTGGCTACTCCCGGGATGAGCAGTTCTTC
NA,TRBV6-5,TRBJ2-1,NA,CASSYGHLDFYNEQFF,TGTGCCAGCAGTTACGGACATTTGGACTTCTACAATGAGCAGTTCTTC
NA,TRBV24-1,TRBJ2-7,TRBD1,CATSDPGTGSYEQYF,TGTGCCACCAGTGATCCCGGGACAGGGTCCTACGAGCAGTACTTC
NA,TRBV2,TRBJ1-3,NA,CASSSSGDGNTIYF,TGTGCCAGCAGTAGTTCGGGGGATGGAAACACCATATATTTT
NA,TRBV3-1/TRBV3-2,TRBJ1-4,NA,CASSLKGVPNEKLFF,TGTGCCAGCAGCCTAAAGGGGGTACCTAATGAAAAACTGTTTTTT
NA,TRBV30,TRBJ1-2,NA,CAWSGGANYGYTF,TGTGCCTGGAGTGGTGGGGCTAACTATGGCTACACCTTC
many,TRBV2,TRBJ2-3,NA,CASSAADTQYF,TGTGCCAGCAGTGCTGCAGATACGCAGTATTTT
NA,TRBV7-9,TRBJ1-1,NA,CASSLGGFTEAFF,TGTGCCAGCAGCTTAGGTGGGTTCACTGAAGCTTTCTTT
NA,TRBV6-1,TRBJ1-6,NA,CASSGAGTLGSSPLHF,TGTGCCAGCAGTGGAGCGGGGACCCTAGGGAGTTCACCCCTCCACTTT
once,TRBV5-4,TRBJ1-6,NA,CASSLRGASSPLHF,TGTGCCAGCAGCTTACGGGGGGCGAGTTCACCCCTCCACTTT
NA,TRBV19,TRBJ1-3,NA,CASQWGKGGNTIYF,TGTGCCAGTCAGTGGGGCAAGGGAGGAAACACCATATATTTT
NA,TRBV14,TRBJ1-4,NA,CASSPGPSFNEKLFF,TGTGCCAGCAGCCCAGGGCCCTCCTTTAATGAGAAACTGTTTTTT
NA,TRBV5-1,TRBJ2-5,NA,CASSLYQETQYF,TGCGCCAGCAGCCTGTACCAAGAGACCCAGTACTTC
NA,TRBV3-1/TRBV3-2,TRBJ1-5,NA,CASSQEGIRPQHF,TGTGCCAGCAGCCAAGAGGGGATACGGCCCCAGCATTTT
NA,TRBV7-2,TRBJ2-5,NA,CASSSYGETQYF,TGTGCCAGCAGCTCCTATGGGGAGACCCAGTACTTC
NA,TRBV7-3,TRBJ2-1,TRBD2,CASSRLAGPYNEQFF,TGTGCCAGCAGCCGATTAGCGGGGCCCTACAATGAGCAGTTCTTC
NA,TRBV7-3,TRBJ2-1,NA,CASNFGGNNEQFF,TGTGCCAGCAACTTTGGGGGGAACAATGAGCAGTTCTTC
NA,TRBV3-1/TRBV3-2,TRBJ2-1,NA,CASSHGGAGGIGEQFF,TGTGCCAGCAGCCACGGGGGGGCAGGGGGCATCGGTGAGCAGTTCTTC
NA,TRBV4-3,TRBJ2-3,NA,CASSPSLTDTQYF,TGCGCCAGCAGCCCCAGTTTAACAGATACGCAGTATTTT
NA,TRBV5-1,TRBJ1-3,NA,CASSLGDNGNTIYF,TGCGCCAGCAGCTTGGGGGACAATGGAAACACCATATATTTT
few,TRBV27,TRBJ1-4,NA,CASRITATNEKLFF,TGTGCCAGCAGAATAACTGCAACTAATGAAAAACTGTTTTTT
NA,TRBV10-2,TRBJ2-1,TRBD1,CASRDRASSDEQFF,TGCGCCAGCAGGGACAGGGCCTCCAGCGATGAGCAGTTCTTC
once,TRBV19,TRBJ1-5,TRBD1,CASRNLGQGPNQPQHF,TGTGCCAGTAGAAACCTAGGACAGGGGCCTAATCAGCCCCAGCATTTT
NA,TRBV27,TRBJ2-1,TRBD1,CASSFQGQKVPNEQFF,TGTGCCAGCAGTTTCCAGGGACAGAAGGTTCCCAATGAGCAGTTCTTC
NA,TRBV6-6,TRBJ1-5,NA,CASGVSDGGHQPQHF,TGTGCCAGCGGAGTATCGGACGGGGGGCATCAGCCCCAGCATTTT
few,TRBV6-5,TRBJ2-1,NA,CASSLGLRQFF,TGTGCCAGCAGTTTGGGCCTACGACAGTTCTTC
NA,TRBV2,TRBJ2-2,NA,CASSEGRITGELFF,TGTGCCAGCAGTGAAGGACGGATCACCGGGGAGCTGTTTTTT
NA,TRBV9,TRBJ1-3,NA,CASSGISGNTIYF,TGTGCCAGCAGTGGGATCTCTGGAAACACCATATATTTT
NA,TRBV19,TRBJ1-2,NA,CASSPQWRHGYTF,TGTGCCAGTAGCCCCCAGTGGCGGCATGGCTACACCTTC
NA,TRBV12-3/TRBV12-4,TRBJ2-5,NA,CASSWTAGETQYF,TGTGCCAGCAGTTGGACAGCGGGAGAGACCCAGTACTTC
once,TRBV5-1,TRBJ2-3,NA,CASSEKGGLADTQYF,TGCGCCAGCAGCGAAAAGGGGGGGCTTGCAGATACGCAGTATTTT
few,TRBV7-2,TRBJ1-1,NA,CASSFGWDPEAFF,TGTGCCAGCAGCTTCGGGTGGGACCCTGAAGCTTTCTTT
NA,TRBV28,TRBJ1-5,NA,CASRPETGQPQHF,TGTGCCAGCAGACCCGAGACAGGTCAGCCCCAGCATTTT
NA,TRBV3-1/TRBV3-2,TRBJ2-1,TRBD1,CASSQGGQHNEQFF,TGTGCCAGCAGCCAAGGGGGACAGCACAATGAGCAGTTCTTC
NA,TRBV9,TRBJ2-1,NA,CASSVDAGPYNEQFF,TGTGCCAGCAGCGTAGATGCAGGGCCTTACAATGAGCAGTTCTTC
NA,TRBV4-1,TRBJ1-4,NA,CASSQVGDLNEKLFF,TGCGCCAGCAGCCAAGTTGGAGACCTTAATGAAAAACTGTTTTTT